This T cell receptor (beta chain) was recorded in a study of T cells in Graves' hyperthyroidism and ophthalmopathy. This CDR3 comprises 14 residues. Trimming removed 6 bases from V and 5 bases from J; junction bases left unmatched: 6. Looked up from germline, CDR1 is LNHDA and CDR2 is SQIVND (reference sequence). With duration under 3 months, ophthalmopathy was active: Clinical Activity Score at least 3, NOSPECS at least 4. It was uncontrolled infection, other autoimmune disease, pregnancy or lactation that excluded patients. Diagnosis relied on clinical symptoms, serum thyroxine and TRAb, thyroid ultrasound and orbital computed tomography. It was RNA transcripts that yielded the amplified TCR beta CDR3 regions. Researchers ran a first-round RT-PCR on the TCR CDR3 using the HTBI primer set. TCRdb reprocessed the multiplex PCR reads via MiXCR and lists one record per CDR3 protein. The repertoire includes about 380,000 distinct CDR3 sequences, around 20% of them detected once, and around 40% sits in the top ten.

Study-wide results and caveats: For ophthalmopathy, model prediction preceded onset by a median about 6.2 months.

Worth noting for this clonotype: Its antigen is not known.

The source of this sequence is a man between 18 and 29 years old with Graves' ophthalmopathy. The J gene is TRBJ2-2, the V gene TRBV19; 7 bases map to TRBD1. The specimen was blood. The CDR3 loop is CASSYRGHTGELFF. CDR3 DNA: TGTGCCAGTAGCTACAGGGGACATACCGGGGAGCTGTTTTTT.